The 31 T cell receptor beta chains below all came from one sample that was sequenced in a study of OX40 agonist ivuxolimab in advanced cancers. TCRdb's table, derived via immunoSEQ multiplex PCR, lists solely in-frame clones and lacks some. This sample has about 47,000 clones, with around nine tenths found just once. Material: CD4+ or CD8+ T cells sorted from blood, obtained in a trial of the OX40 agonist ivuxolimab. The receptors shown here come from an adult with an advanced solid tumor such as melanoma, head and neck, liver or kidney cancer.

V usage is TRBV28 and J usage is TRBJ2-7, with 11 bases identical to TRBD2. Germline CDR1 and CDR2: MDHEN and SYDVKM. Losses at the gene ends were 3 bases for V and 3 bases for J; bases not matched to a gene: 7. This CDR3 contains 16 residues. CDR3 sequence reads: CASSFHLAGGYYEQYF. The CDR3 coding sequence is TGTGCCAGCAGTTTCCACCTAGCGGGGGGATACTACGAGCAGTACTTC. The full variable domain, rest sourced from reference TRBV28 and TRBJ2-7, is DVKVTQSSRYLVKRTGEKVFLECVQDMDHENMFWYRQDPGLGLRLIYFSYDVKMKEKGDIPEGYSVSREKKERFSLILESASTNQTSMYLCASSFHLAGGYYEQYFGPGTRLTVT.

This chain uses TRBV6-5 with TRBJ1-6; TRBD1 matches 9 bases. Trimming removed 6 bases from V and 13 bases from J; junction bases left unmatched: 13. The CDR3 has 15 residues. CDR1 and CDR2 from the germline V gene are MNHEY and SVGAGI. CDR3 coding DNA: TGTGCCAGCAGGACGAGGGGACAGGGTGCCTGGCCCCTCCACTTT. It codes for CASRTRGQGAWPLHF.

The chain carries TRBV25-1 and TRBJ2-1, with D possibly being TRBD1 or TRBD2 (6 bases each). The CDR3 consists of 13 residues. Trimming removed 4 bases at V and 10 bases at J, with 14 bases between. The germline CDR1 and CDR2 sequences are MGHDK and SYGVNS. CDR3 in amino acids: CASSGSIGGEQFF. CDR3 DNA: TGTGCCAGCAGTGGGTCCATCGGGGGCGAGCAGTTCTTC. Complete variable domain (other parts from reference TRBV25-1 and TRBJ2-1): EADIYQTPRYLVIGTGKKITLECSQTMGHDKMYWYQQDPGMELHLIHYSYGVNSTEKGDLSSESTVSRIRTEHFPLTLESARPSHTSQYLCASSGSIGGEQFFGPGTRLTVL.

This chain links TRBV2 with TRBJ2-1; the match to TRBD2 covers 8 bases. V trimming: 4 bases; J trimming: 2 bases; junction bases outside the gene matches: 4. There are 15 residues in the CDR3. The germline V gene encodes CDR1 SNHLY and CDR2 FYNNEI. The DNA for the CDR3 is TGTGCCAGCAGTGTGCGACTAGCGCCCTACAATGAGCAGTTCTTC. Its translation: CASSVRLAPYNEQFF.

Written as DNA, the CDR3 is TGTGCCCGGGCCCGGAGACTAGCGGGCCCCCCCCTTTACAATGAGCAGTTCTTC. This gives the protein CARARRLAGPPLYNEQFF. This chain uses TRBV30 with TRBJ2-1; TRBD2 matches at 10 bases. CDR1 and CDR2 (germline): GTSNPN, SVGIG (reference sequence). The V gene end was trimmed by 8 bases and the J gene end by 4 bases; junction bases not matched to a gene: 20. This CDR3 is 18 amino acids long.

This clone was picked up a small number of times. This chain links TRBV11-3 with TRBJ2-3; 12 nucleotides line up with TRBD2. CDR3 length equals 16 residues. CDR1 and CDR2 from the germline V gene are SGHNT and YENEEA. Trimming took 4 bases from V and 2 from J; bases not matched to a gene: 4. The CDR3 spells CASSSRTSGTTDTQYF. Written as DNA, the CDR3 is TGTGCCAGCAGCTCCAGGACTAGCGGGACCACAGATACGCAGTATTTT.

V usage is TRBV30 and J usage is TRBJ2-1; D is perhaps TRBD1 (5 bases). The germline V gene has CDR1 GTSNPN and CDR2 SVGIG (reference sequence). V dropped 4 bases and J dropped 3 bases, with 10 bases sitting between them. The CDR3 contains 13 residues. Here the CDR3 reads CAWTSRGYNEQFF. The CDR3 DNA reads as TGTGCCTGGACTTCAAGGGGCTACAATGAGCAGTTCTTC.

There are a few counts of this clone. The chain combines TRBV10-3 with TRBJ2-7; D not certain. The CDR3 is 12 residues long. V shed 4 bases and J shed 4 bases, with 8 bases lying between them. Germline V gene sequence: CDR1 ENHRY, CDR2 SYGVKD. The CDR3 DNA reads as TGTGCCATCAGTGTCCGCGGATACGAGCAGTACTTC. Protein sequence: CAISVRGYEQYF.

The rearrangement links TRBV5-1 to TRBJ2-1; D is unclear. V was shortened by 4 bases and J by 0 bases, with 14 bases between the two germline ends. Germline V gene data show CDR1 as SGHRS and CDR2 as YFSETQ. CDR3 length: 16 residues. This chain's CDR3 is CASSPGRMFSYNEQFF. The CDR3 nucleotides are TGCGCCAGCAGCCCAGGACGAATGTTCTCCTACAATGAGCAGTTCTTC.

The chain is built from TRBV9 and TRBJ2-3, with 13 bases lining up with TRBD2. Germline-derived CDR1 and CDR2 are SGDLS and YYNGEE. V shed 4 bases and J 2 bases; nucleotides not matched to a gene: 4. CDR3 length: 16 residues. CDR3 in amino acids: CASSPTSGRATDTQYF. The CDR3 DNA sequence: TGTGCCAGCAGCCCCACTAGCGGGAGGGCCACAGATACGCAGTATTTT.

CDR3 sequence (DNA): TGTGCCAGCTCACCGTTAGGACTAGCGGGGTACAATGAGCAGTTCTTC. Its protein is CASSPLGLAGYNEQFF. The chain combines TRBV18 with TRBJ2-1; TRBD2 aligns across 12 bases. The J segment lost 4 bases and the V segment lost 3 bases, leaving 4 bases of the junction unmatched. The CDR3 covers 16 residues. Germline-derived CDR1 and CDR2 are KGHSH and LQKENI.

V and J are TRBV7-9 and TRBJ2-5, with unresolved D. In germline, CDR1 is SEHNR, CDR2 FQNEAQ (reference sequence). Deletions cut 5 bases from V and 3 bases from J, with 16 bases between. This CDR3 contains 15 residues. This chain's CDR3 is CASSQEAVLEETQYF. The DNA of the CDR3 is TGTGCCAGCAGCCAAGAGGCAGTGCTTGAAGAGACCCAGTACTTC.

The chain has TRBV15 and TRBJ2-3, with D unclear. There are 17 residues in the CDR3. V lost 0 bases and J 2 bases, leaving 15 bases between the germline ends. Germline V gene lookup returns CDR1 LNHNV and CDR2 YYDKDF (reference sequence). The DNA for the CDR3 is TGTGCCACCAGCAGAGAGCCACCGAGCGCCTTCACAGATACGCAGTATTTT. It is translated as CATSREPPSAFTDTQYF.

J is TRBJ2-7 and V is TRBV5-8; 7 bases match TRBD2. The CDR3 sequence is 14 residues long. Germline loops: CDR1 SGHTS, CDR2 YDEGEE. The junction had 7 bases not matched to a gene; V was cut back by 3 bases and J by 4 bases. The CDR3 spells CASSSDGGTYEQYF. As DNA, the CDR3 is TGTGCCAGCAGCTCGGACGGGGGGACTTACGAGCAGTACTTC.

The sample holds a few counts of this clone. The rearrangement uses TRBV7-9 and TRBJ1-2; D ambiguous. With 1 base removed from V and 4 bases from J, the gap between germline ends came to 7 bases. CDR3 size: 13 residues. The germline gives CDR1 SEHNR, CDR2 FQNEAQ (reference sequence). The DNA of the CDR3 is TGTGCCAGCAGCTTAGATCCTCGCTATGGCTACACCTTC. Amino acid sequence: CASSLDPRYGYTF.

The V call is TRBV5-8, the J call TRBJ2-6; D call uncertain. In germline, CDR1 is SGHTS, CDR2 YDEGEE. V gave up 0 bases and J gave up 1 base, with 11 bases separating them. CDR3 size: 17 residues. The DNA for the CDR3 is TGTGCCAGCAGCTTGGCCTACGCCCAGTCTGGGGCCAACGTCCTGACTTTC. Translated, it gives CASSLAYAQSGANVLTF.

The chain carries TRBV28 and TRBJ2-7, with D unresolved. Germline loops: CDR1 MDHEN, CDR2 SYDVKM. V lost 6 bases to trimming and J lost 3 bases, with 24 bases between them. CDR3 length equals 17 residues. CDR3 residues: CASSSFPRQPWSYEQYF. In DNA, the CDR3 is TGTGCCAGCAGCTCCTTCCCCAGACAACCCTGGAGCTACGAGCAGTACTTC.

CDR3 sequence reads: CASRPSSGNQFF. CDR3 coding DNA: TGCGCCAGCAGGCCCAGTAGCGGGAACCAGTTCTTC. V is TRBV5-1 and J is TRBJ2-1; 8 bases are shared with TRBD2. With V trimmed by 5 bases and J by 13 bases, 8 bases remained unmatched. CDR1 and CDR2 (germline): SGHRS, YFSETQ. The CDR3 covers 12 residues.

In the case of this clone: A junction end diverges from the germline sequence, so it may reflect a read error. The rearrangement links TRBV14 to TRBJ2-2; TRBD1 or TRBD2 may be the D gene (5 bases each). Germline V gene data show CDR1 as SGHDN and CDR2 as FVKESK. The CDR3 loop spans 16 amino acids. The CDR3 protein is CASSQYRRQNTGELLF. For the CDR3, the DNA is TGTGCCAGCAGCCAATACAGGCGACAGAACACCGGGGAGCTGCTTTTT.

This clone was observed a single time. The chain has TRBV7-6 and TRBJ1-1; 11 bases align to TRBD1. The CDR3 totals 16 residues. J lost 4 bases, V lost 5 bases, and 9 bases had no gene match. Germline lookup yields CDR1 SGHVS and CDR2 FNYEAQ. CDR3 amino acids: CASSGLGQGAGTEAFF. As DNA, the CDR3 is TGTGCCAGCAGCGGACTAGGACAGGGGGCAGGCACTGAAGCTTTCTTT.

V usage is TRBV28 and J usage is TRBJ2-2; the match to TRBD1 covers 9 bases. The ends lost 7 bases at V and 5 bases at J; junction bases unmatched: 11. Germline CDR1 and CDR2: MDHEN and SYDVKM. This CDR3 has 16 amino acids. CDR3 loop: CASTPPGQGETGELFF. The DNA of the CDR3 is TGTGCCAGCACCCCCCCGGGACAGGGTGAAACCGGGGAGCTGTTTTTT.

V and J are TRBV6-6 and TRBJ2-7; TRBD2 matches at 9 bases. V dropped 0 bases and J dropped 2; count of bases not matched to a gene: 5. The CDR3 length is 16 residues. CDR1 and CDR2 (germline): MNHNY, SVGAGI (reference sequence). The CDR3 bases are TGTGCCAGCAGTTACTCTCTAGCGGGGATAACCTACGAGCAGTACTTC. Protein: CASSYSLAGITYEQYF.

V is TRBV25-1 and J is TRBJ1-1, with D possibly TRBD1 on 6 matching bases. V was cut by 2 bases and J by 11 bases, with 12 bases left in between. The germline CDR1 and CDR2 sequences are MGHDK and SYGVNS. The CDR3 length is 12 residues. As DNA, the CDR3 is TGTGCCAGCAGTGAAAATTGGGGGGGCGCTTTCTTT. Translation gives CASSENWGGAFF.

The V and J genes are TRBV6-5 and TRBJ1-3; no clear D. Germline V lookup: CDR1 MNHEY, CDR2 SVGAGI. V lost 2 bases, J lost 2 bases, and 10 bases lay in between. This CDR3 is 15 amino acids long. DNA for the CDR3: TGTGCCAGCAGTTACGAGCTCAACGCTGGAAACACCATATATTTT. It is translated as CASSYELNAGNTIYF.

This rearrangement joins TRBV27 to TRBJ2-1; TRBD1 might be the D (6 bases). CDR3 length: 15 residues. Germline-derived CDR1 and CDR2 are MNHEY and SMNVEV (reference sequence). V was pared by 3 bases and J by 6 bases, with 15 bases between. CDR3 coding DNA: TGTGCCAGCAGTTTGTCTAGACAGGCCTTCAATGAGCAGTTCTTC. Its protein product is CASSLSRQAFNEQFF.

The rearrangement joins TRBV2 to TRBJ1-4, with 8 positions matching TRBD1. Trimming cost V 6 bases and J 8 bases; bases outside gene matches: 8. Germline-derived CDR1 and CDR2 are SNHLY and FYNNEI. The CDR3 covers 14 residues. This CDR3 is CASSAGTGWEKLFF. CDR3 nucleotides: TGTGCCAGCAGCGCCGGGACAGGTTGGGAAAAACTGTTTTTT.

DNA for the CDR3: TGTGCCAGCAGCCTCGGGACCCTTGTTGAGCAGTACTTC. Amino acid sequence: CASSLGTLVEQYF. The rearrangement joins TRBV4-2 to TRBJ2-7; D tentatively reads TRBD1 or TRBD2 (5 bases each). From germline, CDR1 is LGHNA and CDR2 YNFKEQ. The V end was cut by 4 bases, the J end by 7 bases, with 14 bases between. The CDR3 is 13 amino acids.

The chain joins TRBV19 to TRBJ2-2, with TRBD1 as a possible D gene (5 bases). Germline V gene lookup returns CDR1 LNHDA and CDR2 SQIVND (reference sequence). Trimming pared 9 bases from V and 0 bases from J, leaving 8 bases between. There are 13 residues in the CDR3. The CDR3 coding sequence is TGTGCCAGCCGACAGACGAACACCGGGGAGCTGTTTTTT. Translating it yields CASRQTNTGELFF. Using reference TRBV19 and TRBJ2-2 for the parts outside the CDR3, the full variable domain is DGGITQSPKYLFRKEGQNVTLSCEQNLNHDAMYWYRQDPGQGLRLIYYSQIVNDFQKGDIAEGYSVSREKKESFPLTVTSAQKNPTAFYLCASRQTNTGELFFGEGSRLTVL.

The J gene is TRBJ2-7, the V gene TRBV6-6, with 10 bases identical to TRBD1. The CDR3 is 15 amino acids. Trimming cost V 0 bases and J 6 bases; bases outside gene matches: 5. Germline values: CDR1 MNHNY, CDR2 SVGAGI (reference sequence). CDR3: CASSYSRDRGAEQYF. DNA of the CDR3: TGTGCCAGCAGTTACTCCCGGGACAGGGGCGCCGAGCAGTACTTC.

The chain couples TRBV30 to TRBJ2-1; D gene unclear. This CDR3 comprises 14 residues. V was cut by 0 bases and J by 7 bases, with 13 bases left in between. Germline CDR1 GTSNPN, CDR2 SVGIG (reference sequence). CDR3 bases: TGTGCCTGGAGTGTACTCACTCGGGCTAATGAGCAGTTCTTC. This encodes CAWSVLTRANEQFF. Based on the CDR3 plus reference TRBV30 and TRBJ2-1, the full variable domain is SQTIHQWPATLVQPVGSPLSLECTVEGTSNPNLYWYRQAAGRGLQLLFYSVGIGQISSEVPQNLSASRPQDRQFILSSKKLLLSDSGFYLCAWSVLTRANEQFFGPGTRLTVL.

The chain has TRBV16 and TRBJ1-1, with TRBD1 matching over 7 bases. V dropped 0 bases and J dropped 5; count of bases not matched to a gene: 6. The CDR3 consists of 15 residues. The germline CDR1 and CDR2 sequences are KGHSY and FQNENV. The CDR3: CASSQSKAGGTEAFF. The CDR3 coding sequence is TGTGCCAGCAGCCAATCAAAAGCAGGGGGGACTGAAGCTTTCTTT.